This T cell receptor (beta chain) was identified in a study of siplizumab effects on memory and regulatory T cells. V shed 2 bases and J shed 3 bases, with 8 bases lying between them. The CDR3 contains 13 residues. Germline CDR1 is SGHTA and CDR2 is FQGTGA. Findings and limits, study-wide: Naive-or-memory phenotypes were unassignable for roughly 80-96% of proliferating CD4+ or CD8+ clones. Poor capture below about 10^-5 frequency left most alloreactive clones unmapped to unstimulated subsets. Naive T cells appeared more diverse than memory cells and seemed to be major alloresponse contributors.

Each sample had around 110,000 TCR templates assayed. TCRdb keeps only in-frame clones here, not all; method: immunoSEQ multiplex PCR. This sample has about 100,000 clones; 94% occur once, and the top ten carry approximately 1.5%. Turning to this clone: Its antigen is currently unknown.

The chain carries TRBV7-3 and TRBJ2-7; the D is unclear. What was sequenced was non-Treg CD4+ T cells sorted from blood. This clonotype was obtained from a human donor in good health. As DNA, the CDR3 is TGTGCCAGCAGCTTATCTCCGGGCTACGAGCAGTACTTC. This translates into CASSLSPGYEQYF.